The source of this TCR beta chain is a study of blood T cell repertoires in COVID-19. Across the study: Spain, Italy and the United States supplied samples that represented acute and convalescent COVID-19. Nucleic acid was either cDNA or gDNA, and it came from T cells, B-cell-depleted T cells, or PBMCs.

This CDR3 has 16 amino acids. Germline V gene lookup returns CDR1 SGHTA and CDR2 FQGNSA. The trim removed 0 bases at V and 5 bases at J, leaving 6 bases unmatched. As handled by the study authors: Nucleated cell number was recorded as an estimate derived from reference gene primer amplification. Produced via immunoSEQ multiplex PCR; TCRdb's table is partial and in-frame only. The V and J calls and clone size were taken over from that table, and D and trimming were inferred from the DNA. This table holds 200,000 to 250,000 clones, around 80% found once. The origin of this receptor is a human donor in a cohort sampled during active COVID-19. This sequence joins TRBV7-2 and TRBJ2-3, with 9 positions matching TRBD1. The sequenced sample was peripheral blood. Written as DNA, the CDR3 is TGTGCCAGCAGCTTAGCCGGGACAGGGCAGATAGATACGCAGTATTTT. It is translated as CASSLAGTGQIDTQYF. Combining the CDR3 with reference TRBV7-2 and TRBJ2-3 gives the whole variable domain GAGVSQSPSNKVTEKGKDVELRCDPISGHTALYWYRQSLGQGLEFLIYFQGNSAPDKSGLPSDRFSAERTGGSVSTLTIQRTQQEDSAVYLCASSLAGTGQIDTQYFGPGTRLTVL.